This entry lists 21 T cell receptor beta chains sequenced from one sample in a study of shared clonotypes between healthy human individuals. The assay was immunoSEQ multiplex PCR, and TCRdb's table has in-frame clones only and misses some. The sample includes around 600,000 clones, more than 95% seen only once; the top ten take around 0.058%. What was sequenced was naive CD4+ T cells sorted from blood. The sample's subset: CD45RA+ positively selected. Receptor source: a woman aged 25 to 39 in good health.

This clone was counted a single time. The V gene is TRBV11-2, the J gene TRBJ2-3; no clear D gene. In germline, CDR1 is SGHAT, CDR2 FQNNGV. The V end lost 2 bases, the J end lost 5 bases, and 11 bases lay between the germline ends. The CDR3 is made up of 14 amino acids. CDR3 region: CASSLMTPGDTQYF. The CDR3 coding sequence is TGTGCCAGCAGCTTAATGACGCCAGGAGATACGCAGTATTTT.

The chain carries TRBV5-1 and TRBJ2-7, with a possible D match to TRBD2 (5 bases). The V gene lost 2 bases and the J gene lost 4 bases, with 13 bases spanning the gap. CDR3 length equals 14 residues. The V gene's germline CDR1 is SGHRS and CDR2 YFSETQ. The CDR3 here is CASSLSGPLYEQYF. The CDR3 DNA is TGCGCCAGCAGCTTAAGCGGCCCTCTTTACGAGCAGTACTTC.

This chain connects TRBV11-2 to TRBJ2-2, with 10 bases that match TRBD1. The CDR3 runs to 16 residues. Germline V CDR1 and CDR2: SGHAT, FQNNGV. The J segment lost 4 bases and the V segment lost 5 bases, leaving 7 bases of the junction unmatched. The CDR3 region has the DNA TGTGCCAGCAGCCTCCGGACAGGGGGAGTCACCGGGGAGCTGTTTTTT. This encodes CASSLRTGGVTGELFF.

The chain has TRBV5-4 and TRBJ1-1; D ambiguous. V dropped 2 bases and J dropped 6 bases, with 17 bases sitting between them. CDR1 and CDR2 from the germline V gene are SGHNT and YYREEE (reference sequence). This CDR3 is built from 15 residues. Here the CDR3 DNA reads TGTGCCAGCAGCTTCTTGGGCCGGGAATGGTCTGAAGCTTTCTTT. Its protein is CASSFLGREWSEAFF.

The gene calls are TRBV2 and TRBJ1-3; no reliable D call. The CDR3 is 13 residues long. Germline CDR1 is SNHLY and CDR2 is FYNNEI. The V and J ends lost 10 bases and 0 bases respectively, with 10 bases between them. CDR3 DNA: TGTGCCACGTTCCGCGACTCTGGAAACACCATATATTTT. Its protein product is CATFRDSGNTIYF.

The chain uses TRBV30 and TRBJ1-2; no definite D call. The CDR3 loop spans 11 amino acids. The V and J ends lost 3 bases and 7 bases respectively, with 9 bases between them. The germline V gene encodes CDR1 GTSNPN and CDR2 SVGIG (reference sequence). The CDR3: CAWSPGIGYTF. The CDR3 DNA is TGTGCCTGGAGCCCCGGGATTGGCTACACCTTC. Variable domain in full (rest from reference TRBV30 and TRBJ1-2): SQTIHQWPATLVQPVGSPLSLECTVEGTSNPNLYWYRQAAGRGLQLLFYSVGIGQISSEVPQNLSASRPQDRQFILSSKKLLLSDSGFYLCAWSPGIGYTFGSGTRLTVV.

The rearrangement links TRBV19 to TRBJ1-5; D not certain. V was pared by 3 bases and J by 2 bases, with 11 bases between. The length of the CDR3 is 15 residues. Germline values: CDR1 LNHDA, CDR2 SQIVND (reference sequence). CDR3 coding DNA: TGTGCCAGTAGTATCCTGGTGAAAGGCAATCAGCCCCAGCATTTT. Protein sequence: CASSILVKGNQPQHF.

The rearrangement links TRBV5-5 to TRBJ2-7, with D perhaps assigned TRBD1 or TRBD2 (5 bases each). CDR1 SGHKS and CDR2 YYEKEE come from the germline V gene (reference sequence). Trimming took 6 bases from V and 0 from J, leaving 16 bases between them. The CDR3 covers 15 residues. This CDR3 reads CASIGADLSSYEQYF. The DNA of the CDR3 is TGTGCCAGCATCGGGGCGGACCTTAGCTCCTACGAGCAGTACTTC. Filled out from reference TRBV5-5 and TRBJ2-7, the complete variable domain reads DAGVTQSPTHLIKTRGQQVTLRCSPISGHKSVSWYQQVLGQGPQFIFQYYEKEERGRGNFPDRFSARQFPNYSSELNVNALLLGDSALYLCASIGADLSSYEQYFGPGTRLTVT.

CDR3 region: CASSSPAAGTNEQFF. The CDR3 nucleotides are TGTGCCAGCAGCTCTCCGGCCGCAGGTACCAATGAGCAGTTCTTC. J is TRBJ2-1 and V is TRBV11-2; D is undetermined. Trimming removed 4 bases from V and 6 bases from J, with 16 bases in between. Looked up from germline, CDR1 is SGHAT and CDR2 is FQNNGV. CDR3 length: 15 amino acids.

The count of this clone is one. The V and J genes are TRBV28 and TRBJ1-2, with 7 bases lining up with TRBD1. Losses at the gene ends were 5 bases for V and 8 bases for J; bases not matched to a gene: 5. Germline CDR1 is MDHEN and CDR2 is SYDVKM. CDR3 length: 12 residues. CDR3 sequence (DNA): TGTGCCAGCAGTGCCCAGGGGGAAGGCTACACCTTC. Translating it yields CASSAQGEGYTF.

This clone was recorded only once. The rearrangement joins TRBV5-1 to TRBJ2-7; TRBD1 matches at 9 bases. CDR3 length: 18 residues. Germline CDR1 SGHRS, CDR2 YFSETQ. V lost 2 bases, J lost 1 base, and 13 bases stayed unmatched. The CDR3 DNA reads TGCGCCAGCAGCTTACCGGGACAGGGCACAGCGAAATCCTACGAGCAGTACTTC. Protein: CASSLPGQGTAKSYEQYF.

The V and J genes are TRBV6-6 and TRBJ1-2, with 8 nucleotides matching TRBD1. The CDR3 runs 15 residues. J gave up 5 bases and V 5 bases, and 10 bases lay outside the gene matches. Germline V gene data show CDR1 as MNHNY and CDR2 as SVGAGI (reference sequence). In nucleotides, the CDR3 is TGTGCCAGCAGTAACCCGGGACAGGCCACATATGGCTACACCTTC. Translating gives CASSNPGQATYGYTF.

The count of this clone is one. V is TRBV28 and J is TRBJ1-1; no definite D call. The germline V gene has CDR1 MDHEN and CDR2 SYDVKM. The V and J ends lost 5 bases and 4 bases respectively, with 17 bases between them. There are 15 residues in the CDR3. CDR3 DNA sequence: TGTGCCAGCAGTCCCCGGTCAGTTCCCCTCACTGAAGCTTTCTTT. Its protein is CASSPRSVPLTEAFF.

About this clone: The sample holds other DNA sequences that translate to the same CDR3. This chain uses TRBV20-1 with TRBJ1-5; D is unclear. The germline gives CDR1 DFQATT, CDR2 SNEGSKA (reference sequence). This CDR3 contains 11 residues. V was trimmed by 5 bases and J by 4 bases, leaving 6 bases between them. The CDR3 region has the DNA TGCAGTGCTCAAGATAATCAGCCCCAGCATTTT. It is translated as CSAQDNQPQHF.

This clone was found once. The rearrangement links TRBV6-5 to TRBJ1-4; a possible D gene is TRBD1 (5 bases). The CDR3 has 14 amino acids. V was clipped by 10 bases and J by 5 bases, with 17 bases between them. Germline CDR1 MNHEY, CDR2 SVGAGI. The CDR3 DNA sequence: TGTGCCACCTCCTCCGGGACGGGGAATGAAAAACTGTTTTTT. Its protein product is CATSSGTGNEKLFF.

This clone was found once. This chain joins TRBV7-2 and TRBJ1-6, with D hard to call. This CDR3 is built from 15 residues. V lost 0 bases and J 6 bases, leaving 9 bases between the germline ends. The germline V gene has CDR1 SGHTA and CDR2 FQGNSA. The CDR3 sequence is CASSLAALTNSPLHF. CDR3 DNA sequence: TGTGCCAGCAGCTTAGCCGCGCTAACTAATTCACCCCTCCACTTT.

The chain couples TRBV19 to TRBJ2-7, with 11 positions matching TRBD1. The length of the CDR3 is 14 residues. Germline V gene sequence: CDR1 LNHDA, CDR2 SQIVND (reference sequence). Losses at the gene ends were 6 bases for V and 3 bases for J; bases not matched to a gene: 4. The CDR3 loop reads CASSKGQGVYEQYF. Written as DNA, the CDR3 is TGTGCCAGTAGCAAGGGACAGGGGGTCTACGAGCAGTACTTC. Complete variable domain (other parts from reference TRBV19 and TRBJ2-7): DGGITQSPKYLFRKEGQNVTLSCEQNLNHDAMYWYRQDPGQGLRLIYYSQIVNDFQKGDIAEGYSVSREKKESFPLTVTSAQKNPTAFYLCASSKGQGVYEQYFGPGTRLTVT.

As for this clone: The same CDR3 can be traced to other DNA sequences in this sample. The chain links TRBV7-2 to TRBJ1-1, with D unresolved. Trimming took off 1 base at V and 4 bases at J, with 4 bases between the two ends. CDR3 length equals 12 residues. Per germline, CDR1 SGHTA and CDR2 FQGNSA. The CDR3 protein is CASSLGVTEAFF. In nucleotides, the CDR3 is TGTGCCAGCAGCTTAGGGGTCACTGAAGCTTTCTTT. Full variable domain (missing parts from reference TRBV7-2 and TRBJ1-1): GAGVSQSPSNKVTEKGKDVELRCDPISGHTALYWYRQSLGQGLEFLIYFQGNSAPDKSGLPSDRFSAERTGGSVSTLTIQRTQQEDSAVYLCASSLGVTEAFFGQGTRLTVV.

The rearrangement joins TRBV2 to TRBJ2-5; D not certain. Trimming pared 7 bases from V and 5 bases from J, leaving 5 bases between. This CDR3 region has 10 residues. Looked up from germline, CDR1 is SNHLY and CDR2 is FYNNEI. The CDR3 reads CASISETQYF. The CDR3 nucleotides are TGTGCCAGCATTTCCGAGACCCAGTACTTC.

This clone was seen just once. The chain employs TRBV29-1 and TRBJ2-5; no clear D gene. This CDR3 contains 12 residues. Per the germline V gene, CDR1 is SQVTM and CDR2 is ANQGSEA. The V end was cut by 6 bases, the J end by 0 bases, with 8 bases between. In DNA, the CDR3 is TGCAGCGTACAGAGATACCAAGAGACCCAGTACTTC. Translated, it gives CSVQRYQETQYF. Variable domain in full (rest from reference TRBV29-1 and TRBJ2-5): SAVISQKPSRDICQRGTSLTIQCQVDSQVTMMFWYRQQPGQSLTLIATANQGSEATYESGFVIDKFPISRPNLTFSTLTVSNMSPEDSSIYLCSVQRYQETQYFGPGTRLLVL.

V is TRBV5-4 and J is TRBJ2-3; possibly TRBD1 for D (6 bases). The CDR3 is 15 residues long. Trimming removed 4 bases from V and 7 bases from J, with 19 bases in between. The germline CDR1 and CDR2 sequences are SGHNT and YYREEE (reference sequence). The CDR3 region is CASSPDSLFENTQYF. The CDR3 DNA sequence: TGTGCCAGCAGCCCGGACAGCCTATTCGAAAATACGCAGTATTTT.